These T cell receptor beta chains were read from a single sample in a study of T cells after yellow fever vaccination. TCRdb itself ran the 5' RACE reads through MiXCR, one entry per CDR3 protein. The table shows 400,000 to 450,000 distinct CDR3 sequences, with around a sixth occurring only once. Material: PBMCs, obtained before the yellow fever booster vaccination. These receptors all stem from a man aged 18-30 years who received the YFV17D yellow fever vaccine. Each CDR3 is given with its conserved first and last residue. Part of the rows lack a size; the others show once, few, many or a class for expanded clones.

v_call: TRBV9
j_call: TRBJ1-1
clone_size: -
cdr3_aa: CASSVSEGQGNEAFF

v_call: TRBV2
j_call: TRBJ1-5
clone_size: few
cdr3_aa: CASKAQGSNQPQHF

v_call: TRBV18
j_call: TRBJ2-5
clone_size: -
cdr3_aa: CASSPSLAGNQETQYF

v_call: TRBV18
j_call: TRBJ2-1
clone_size: few
cdr3_aa: CASSPREATEQFF

v_call: TRBV6-1
j_call: TRBJ2-5
clone_size: few
cdr3_aa: CASMPANPGISGTQYF

v_call: TRBV11-2
j_call: TRBJ1-5
clone_size: -
cdr3_aa: CASSWGTGGDQPQHF

v_call: TRBV18
j_call: TRBJ1-5
clone_size: few
cdr3_aa: CASSLTKDQPQHF

v_call: TRBV6-1
j_call: TRBJ1-2
clone_size: many
cdr3_aa: CASSLLGQAAGSYTF

v_call: TRBV6-5
j_call: TRBJ2-7
clone_size: few
cdr3_aa: CASSYGAGGSYEQYF

v_call: TRBV5-1
j_call: TRBJ2-3
clone_size: few
cdr3_aa: CASSLADPDTQYF

v_call: TRBV20-1
j_call: TRBJ2-5
clone_size: few
cdr3_aa: CSARDGSSEETQYF

v_call: TRBV5-6
j_call: TRBJ2-1
clone_size: few
cdr3_aa: CASTRTSGGHTYNEQFF

v_call: TRBV7-6
j_call: TRBJ2-3
clone_size: few
cdr3_aa: CASSLNGASTDTQYF

v_call: TRBV3-1
j_call: TRBJ2-3
clone_size: few
cdr3_aa: CASSPGTSGGAKYF

v_call: TRBV20-1
j_call: TRBJ1-5
clone_size: few
cdr3_aa: CSARRADREGNQPQHF

v_call: TRBV14
j_call: TRBJ2-3
clone_size: many
cdr3_aa: CASSQVGLRDRGADTQYF

v_call: TRBV5-1
j_call: TRBJ1-4
clone_size: once
cdr3_aa: CASSFRTAGLKKLFF

v_call: TRBV6-1
j_call: TRBJ2-5
clone_size: few
cdr3_aa: CASSVLAGEQETQYF

v_call: TRBV6-6
j_call: TRBJ1-5
clone_size: -
cdr3_aa: CASSARQENQPQHF

v_call: TRBV4-1
j_call: TRBJ1-2
clone_size: -
cdr3_aa: CASSPYASGNYGYTF

v_call: TRBV10-3
j_call: TRBJ2-5
clone_size: few
cdr3_aa: CAIRAGTAQETQYF

v_call: TRBV6-2/TRBV6-3
j_call: TRBJ2-1
clone_size: -
cdr3_aa: CASSYSDSYNEQFF

v_call: TRBV6-2/TRBV6-3
j_call: TRBJ2-1
clone_size: few
cdr3_aa: CASRGVVEQFF

v_call: TRBV7-7
j_call: TRBJ2-5
clone_size: few
cdr3_aa: CASSGSGGETQYF

v_call: TRBV5-5
j_call: TRBJ1-1
clone_size: few
cdr3_aa: CASSLAPGFTEAFF

v_call: TRBV5-1
j_call: TRBJ1-6
clone_size: -
cdr3_aa: CASSRFDREASPLHF

v_call: TRBV23-1
j_call: TRBJ2-3
clone_size: -
cdr3_aa: CASSQCPGQGLSTDTQYF

v_call: TRBV5-1
j_call: TRBJ2-3
clone_size: few
cdr3_aa: CASSIAPTTTDTQYF

v_call: TRBV20-1
j_call: TRBJ1-6
clone_size: many
cdr3_aa: CSAPGTANSPLHF

v_call: TRBV6-1
j_call: TRBJ1-2
clone_size: -
cdr3_aa: CATEEQGIYGYTF

v_call: TRBV4-3
j_call: TRBJ2-7
clone_size: many
cdr3_aa: CASSTLSYEQYF

v_call: TRBV5-1
j_call: TRBJ1-5
clone_size: -
cdr3_aa: CASSLWGEENQPQHF

v_call: TRBV7-2
j_call: TRBJ2-5
clone_size: few
cdr3_aa: CASSFTRRETQYF

v_call: TRBV5-8
j_call: TRBJ2-1
clone_size: -
cdr3_aa: CASSLMMVSRNEQFF

v_call: TRBV5-8
j_call: TRBJ1-4
clone_size: -
cdr3_aa: CASSLVRQGSEKLFF

v_call: TRBV30
j_call: TRBJ2-5
clone_size: -
cdr3_aa: CAWSGGGTQETQYF

v_call: TRBV7-9
j_call: TRBJ1-6
clone_size: -
cdr3_aa: CASSLVRGYSPLHF

v_call: TRBV4-3
j_call: TRBJ2-1
clone_size: -
cdr3_aa: CASSQWGPYNEQFF

v_call: TRBV2
j_call: TRBJ1-5
clone_size: -
cdr3_aa: CASSDPNQPQHF

v_call: TRBV7-2
j_call: TRBJ1-4
clone_size: -
cdr3_aa: CASSTQGSHNEKLFF

v_call: TRBV5-1
j_call: TRBJ1-1
clone_size: -
cdr3_aa: CASCLGAEGLAFF

v_call: TRBV4-1
j_call: TRBJ2-7
clone_size: -
cdr3_aa: CASSQDAGGGQLFYEQYF

v_call: TRBV15
j_call: TRBJ2-5
clone_size: -
cdr3_aa: CATSRDGTGKPETQYF

v_call: TRBV7-2
j_call: TRBJ2-5
clone_size: few
cdr3_aa: CASSRGGAGGETQYF

v_call: TRBV28
j_call: TRBJ2-6
clone_size: -
cdr3_aa: CASRRAGDGANVLTF

v_call: TRBV4-1
j_call: TRBJ1-5
clone_size: few
cdr3_aa: CASSQGNNQPQHF

v_call: TRBV4-1
j_call: TRBJ1-1
clone_size: few
cdr3_aa: CASSRDRGGMAEAFF

v_call: TRBV7-9
j_call: TRBJ1-1
clone_size: -
cdr3_aa: CASSLESSTEAFF

v_call: TRBV18
j_call: TRBJ2-5
clone_size: -
cdr3_aa: CASSPQLNQETQYF

v_call: TRBV15
j_call: TRBJ2-1
clone_size: -
cdr3_aa: CATSPHRNEQFF

v_call: TRBV5-1
j_call: TRBJ2-1
clone_size: -
cdr3_aa: CASSLEGHLHSYNEQFF